Each of the 23 T cell receptor beta chains below was sequenced from the same sample in a study of T cell clonality in common variable immunodeficiency. Study findings and constraints: In common variable immunodeficiency, TCR beta chains reportedly carried fewer deletions and N-nucleotide insertions.

Sequencing was performed with immunoSEQ multiplex PCR; in TCRdb, only in-frame clones are kept and a portion is missing. Listed for the sample are roughly 34,000 clones, none seen a single time. These receptors are not linked to any known antigen. The sequencing sample was made of peripheral blood mononuclear cells. The receptors were sampled from a human donor with common variable immunodeficiency.

This clone appeared many times. The read comes to an end 3 residues before the CDR3 does, leaving the germline J gene to fill in the end. This rearrangement joins TRBV20-1 to TRBJ2-1, with D maybe TRBD2 (5 bases). V was trimmed by 8 bases and J by 8 bases, leaving 16 bases between them. The CDR3 spans 12 residues. Germline V gene data show CDR1 as DFQATT and CDR2 as SNEGSKA (reference sequence). The CDR3 reads CSFWVPSYEQFF. The CDR3 bases that were read are TGCAGTTTCTGGGTTCCTAGCTATGAG.

This clone was detected a few times. The CDR3 goes on 3 residues after the read ends, and that part is filled in from the germline J gene. This sequence joins TRBV30 and TRBJ2-3, with D maybe TRBD1 (5 bases). The germline V gene encodes CDR1 GTSNPN and CDR2 SVGIG (reference sequence). The germline V and J ends were trimmed by 0 bases and 4 bases, with 8 bases remaining between them. The CDR3 runs to 13 residues. The CDR3 spells CAWSVLGPDTQYF. CDR3 DNA, as far as it was read: TGTGCCTGGAGTGTACTGGGGCCAGATACG.

This clone occurred a few times. From the germline J gene comes the end of the CDR3, since the read stops 3 residues before it. The chain couples TRBV6-2 or TRBV6-3 to TRBJ2-3, with D hard to call. This CDR3 region has 11 residues. V lost 7 bases to trimming and J lost 8 bases, with 10 bases between them. The germline V gene encodes CDR1 MNHEY and CDR2 SVGEGT. The CDR3 bases that were read are TGTGCCAGCATTCACGCCGGTACG. This encodes CASIHAGT. The whole CDR3 sequence reads CASIHAGTQYF.

This clone showed up just a few times. The CDR3 end is not reached by the read, which stops 3 residues before it; the germline J gene fills it in. The rearrangement links TRBV13 to TRBJ2-3; the match to TRBD2 covers 7 bases. The ends lost 3 bases at V and 4 bases at J; junction bases unmatched: 10. Germline values: CDR1 PRHDT, CDR2 FYEKMQ (reference sequence). The CDR3 sequence is 16 residues long. The CDR3 sequence: CASSFYSGGSSDTQYF. CDR3 DNA (partial): TGTGCCAGCAGCTTTTATTCGGGCGGGAGCTCAGATACG.

This clone is medium-sized in the sample. The missing CDR3 end, 3 residues past where the read stops, is filled in from the germline J gene. The chain employs TRBV30 and TRBJ2-3; D remains unclear. In germline, CDR1 is GTSNPN, CDR2 SVGIG (reference sequence). V lost 1 base to trimming and J lost 0 bases, with 5 bases between them. The CDR3 totals 13 residues. CDR3 in amino acids: CAWSATSTDTQYF. The covered CDR3 bases are TGTGCCTGGAGTGCCACTAGCACAGATACG. Full variable domain (rest looked up from reference TRBV30 and TRBJ2-3): SQTIHQWPATLVQPVGSPLSLECTVEGTSNPNLYWYRQAAGRGLQLLFYSVGIGQISSEVPQNLSASRPQDRQFILSSKKLLLSDSGFYLCAWSATSTDTQYFGPGTRLTVL.

On this clone: Read data end 3 residues before the CDR3 end; the end is taken from the germline J gene. V gene TRBV19 combines with J gene TRBJ2-1, with 11 bases aligning to TRBD2. This CDR3 has 15 amino acids. After removal of 2 bases from V and 8 bases from J, the junction contained 5 bases not matched to a gene. Germline CDR1 is LNHDA and CDR2 is SQIVND (reference sequence). CDR3 sequence: CASSITSGRTDEQFF. The covered CDR3 bases are TGTGCCAGTAGTATAACTAGCGGGAGAACTGATGAG.

This clone was detected a few times. Read sequence stops 3 residues before the CDR3 end, and the germline J gene provides the missing end. The genes are TRBV5-1 and TRBJ2-7, with D tentatively TRBD2 (6 bases). This CDR3 has 16 amino acids. Trimming removed 2 bases at V and 2 bases at J, with 17 bases between. Looked up from germline, CDR1 is SGHRS and CDR2 is YFSETQ. The part of the CDR3 DNA that was read is TGCGCCAGCAGCTTTGGCGGGGCCCCGTTACCCTACGAG. This encodes CASSFGGAPLPYE. From start to end, the CDR3 is CASSFGGAPLPYEQYF.

This clone has only a few counts. The read halts 3 residues ahead of the CDR3 end, with the missing end drawn from the germline J gene. V usage is TRBV6-2 or TRBV6-3 and J usage is TRBJ2-7, with TRBD1 matching over 8 bases. Germline V CDR1 and CDR2: MNHEY, SVGEGT. The CDR3 spans 14 residues. V was clipped by 6 bases and J by 0 bases; unmatched bases: 4. The sequenced CDR3 bases are TGTGCCAGCAGGCGGACAGGGCTCTCCTACGAG. Residues: CASRRTGLSYE. The CDR3 reads in full as CASRRTGLSYEQYF.

This clone was counted a few times. The read halts 3 residues ahead of the CDR3 end, with the missing end drawn from the germline J gene. The V and J genes are TRBV18 and TRBJ1-1, with D possibly matching TRBD1 (6 bases). Trimming stripped 1 base from V and 0 bases from J, with 21 bases between. From germline, CDR1 is KGHSH and CDR2 LQKENI. This CDR3 has 19 residues. The CDR3 bases that were read are TGTGCCAGCTCACCACTTGTGTCGGCAGGGGACCTCATGAACACTGAA. Its translation is CASSPLVSAGDLMNTE. The full-length CDR3 reads as CASSPLVSAGDLMNTEAFF.

This clone was detected ten times or more. Read sequence stops 3 residues before the CDR3 end, and the germline J gene provides the missing end. V is TRBV9 and J is TRBJ2-7; 9 bases match TRBD2. Germline loops: CDR1 SGDLS, CDR2 YYNGEE. V shed 8 bases, J shed 5 bases, and the junction held 8 bases outside the gene matches. The CDR3 has 13 residues. CDR3 bases read: TGTGCCAGATTGGGACTAGCAACCCACGAG. Its translation is CARLGLATHE. The full CDR3 sequence reads CARLGLATHEQYF.

In this sample, this clone turned up a few times. The DNA ends 3 residues before the CDR3 does, and the rest of the CDR3 is filled in from the germline J gene. The gene calls are TRBV7-9 and TRBJ2-3; 9 positions match TRBD1. This CDR3 is 14 amino acids long. Germline loops: CDR1 SEHNR, CDR2 FQNEAQ (reference sequence). With 5 bases clipped from V and 5 bases from J, the junction kept 5 bases outside the gene matches. The CDR3: CASSTGTGRDTQYF. The sequenced CDR3 bases are TGTGCCAGCAGCACCGGGACAGGGCGAGATACG.

This clone was seen many times. From the germline J gene comes the end of the CDR3, since the read stops 3 residues before it. The rearrangement uses TRBV29-1 and TRBJ1-6; 8 nucleotides agree with TRBD1. Trimming at V came to 6 bases and at J to 7 bases, leaving 5 bases not matched to a gene. The CDR3 consists of 13 residues. The germline CDR1 and CDR2 sequences are SQVTM and ANQGSEA. CDR3 protein: CSVAGGPNSPLHF. The part of the CDR3 DNA that was read is TGCAGCGTCGCAGGGGGCCCCAATTCACCC.

This clone was recorded at least ten times. The read ends 3 residues shy of where the CDR3 ends; the end is completed using the germline J gene. The chain links TRBV18 to TRBJ1-5; 7 positions match TRBD1. With 5 bases clipped from V and 0 bases from J, the junction kept 13 bases outside the gene matches. CDR1 and CDR2 (germline): KGHSH, LQKENI. The CDR3 contains 18 residues. Here the CDR3 reads CASSKTTGAGGSNQPQHF. CDR3 bases read: TGTGCCAGCTCAAAGACCACAGGGGCGGGCGGTAGCAATCAGCCC.

In this sample, this clone turned up many times. The read stops 3 residues short of the end of the CDR3; the missing end is completed from the germline J gene. This chain connects TRBV15 to TRBJ2-3, with 10 bases fitting TRBD2. CDR3 length: 19 residues. In germline, CDR1 is LNHNV, CDR2 YYDKDF (reference sequence). The trim removed 0 bases at V and 2 bases at J, leaving 11 bases unmatched. The CDR3 spells CATSRDLPRTSGYTDTQYF. The CDR3 DNA, read in part, is TGTGCCACCAGCAGAGATTTACCGCGGACTAGCGGTTACACAGATACG.

This clone showed up many times. The read comes to an end 3 residues before the CDR3 does, leaving the germline J gene to fill in the end. V and J are TRBV28 and TRBJ2-5, with D uncertain. The CDR3 consists of 14 residues. The V end lost 3 bases, the J end lost 0 bases, and 8 bases lay between the germline ends. CDR1 MDHEN and CDR2 SYDVKM come from the germline V gene. CDR3 loop: CASSFPQYQETQYF. Incomplete CDR3 DNA: TGTGCCAGCAGTTTTCCGCAGTACCAAGAGACC.

This clone was counted a few times. The CDR3 end is not reached by the read, which stops 3 residues before it; the germline J gene fills it in. The V gene is TRBV2, the J gene TRBJ2-1; tentative D call: TRBD2 (7 bases). The V gene lost 6 bases and the J gene lost 8 bases, with 17 bases spanning the gap. Looked up from germline, CDR1 is SNHLY and CDR2 is FYNNEI. The CDR3 is 14 amino acids. CDR3 protein: CASRDAKGGHEQFF. The CDR3 DNA, read in part, is TGTGCCAGCAGGGACGCTAAGGGGGGGCATGAG.

This clone was found many times. The read ends 3 residues before the CDR3 terminus; that terminus is restored from the germline J gene. This chain links TRBV7-2 with TRBJ2-1; D is uncertain. Germline CDR1 SGHTA, CDR2 FQGNSA. The V gene lost 1 base and the J gene lost 8 bases, with 3 bases spanning the gap. The CDR3 runs to 11 residues. Here the CDR3 reads CASSLGHEQFF. Incomplete CDR3 DNA: TGTGCCAGCAGCTTAGGGCATGAG.

This clone was observed many times. The CDR3 end falls 3 residues outside the read, so it is completed with the germline J gene. The rearrangement uses TRBV18 and TRBJ2-1; D is possibly TRBD1 (5 bases). V lost 5 bases to trimming and J lost 5 bases, with 19 bases between them. This CDR3 has 16 residues. The germline CDR1 and CDR2 sequences are KGHSH and LQKENI. This CDR3 reads CASSSATGFTHNEQFF. CDR3 bases read: TGTGCCAGCTCATCCGCTACAGGTTTCACCCACAATGAG.

This clone has just a few counts. The read ends 3 residues shy of where the CDR3 ends; the end is completed using the germline J gene. The J gene is TRBJ2-5, the V gene TRBV18; D not certain. Germline values: CDR1 KGHSH, CDR2 LQKENI. The CDR3 has 13 amino acids. V gave up 3 bases and J gave up 5 bases, with 10 bases separating them. CDR3: CASSPRLVETQYF. The part of the CDR3 DNA that was read is TGTGCCAGCTCACCGCGTTTAGTCGAGACC.

A note on this clone: The CDR3 is cut off 3 residues early in the read; its end comes from the germline J gene. The chain couples TRBV18 to TRBJ1-1; weak D call: TRBD1 (5 bases). Trimming pared 1 base from V and 5 bases from J, leaving 11 bases between. Per germline, CDR1 KGHSH and CDR2 LQKENI. The CDR3 contains 14 residues. The CDR3 here is CASSPQGHRTEAFF. Incomplete CDR3 DNA: TGTGCCAGCTCACCACAGGGGCATCGGACTGAA.

A few counts support this clone. The sequence runs out 3 residues before the end of the CDR3; the remainder is reconstructed from the germline J gene. The genes are TRBV30 and TRBJ2-4, with TRBD1 matching over 9 bases. The CDR3 spans 14 residues. The V gene's germline CDR1 is GTSNPN and CDR2 SVGIG (reference sequence). V lost 3 bases, J lost 6 bases, and 6 bases stayed unmatched. CDR3 loop: CAWSPGTGRNIQYF. The sequenced CDR3 bases are TGTGCCTGGAGCCCCGGGACAGGGAGAAACATT.

This clone was seen many times. Coverage ceases 3 residues before the CDR3 finishes, and the germline J gene fills in the end. V and J are TRBV28 and TRBJ2-7; no reliable D call. Trimming took off 4 bases at V and 1 base at J, with 14 bases between the two ends. This CDR3 contains 15 residues. The germline V gene has CDR1 MDHEN and CDR2 SYDVKM. The part of the CDR3 DNA that was read is TGTGCCAGCAGTTGGCCCCTCGAAAGGTCCTACGAG. Translation: CASSWPLERSYE. The full CDR3 sequence reads CASSWPLERSYEQYF.

In its sample, this clone was seen a few times. With the read ending 3 residues before the CDR3 end, the germline J gene is used to fill in that end. The V call is TRBV18, the J call TRBJ1-5, with D perhaps matching TRBD1 (5 bases). With 3 bases removed from V and 0 bases from J, the gap between germline ends came to 12 bases. This CDR3 comprises 16 residues. Per the germline V gene, CDR1 is KGHSH and CDR2 is LQKENI. CDR3 sequence reads: CASSPQGRVSNQPQHF. The sequenced part of the CDR3 DNA is TGTGCCAGCTCACCTCAGGGTAGGGTTAGCAATCAGCCC.